Here is one T cell receptor (beta chain) with its context. Its antigen is unknown. Only in-frame clones appear in the TCRdb table, and some are missing; sequencing was by immunoSEQ multiplex PCR. The sample carries around 110,000 clones, around 92% recorded once. CDR3 length equals 16 residues. This entry is derived from a study of T cell responses to AZD1222 COVID-19 vaccine. Study-level results: Recipients of two AZD1222 doses showed rising Spike-specific TCR breadth and depth. Sampled repertoires all dated from after the peak T cell response. Regions 160-218 and 743-854 held dominance among vaccine-associated CD4 TCRs, which spanned spike. A reported finding is that nearly half of spike-specific TCRs target unmutated variant regions.

The chain couples TRBV21-1 to TRBJ2-7. TRBV21-1 is recorded as a pseudogene. This TCR was sampled from an adult who received the AZD1222 COVID-19 vaccine. The source was peripheral blood, collected 28 days after the second AZD1222 dose. CDR3 amino acids: CASSKDSHPRPWQQYF. As DNA, the CDR3 is TGTGCCAGCAGCAAAGACTCACATCCCCGCCCGTGGCAGCAGTACTTC.